This is a list of T cell receptor beta chains from one sample in a study of a mutant IDH1 vaccine in newly diagnosed glioma. Which antigens these TCRs recognize remains unknown. Clones were read by immunoSEQ multiplex PCR, and TCRdb kept only the in-frame ones, dropping some. The data contain around 50,000 clones, roughly 78% of them singletons. This sample comprised PBMCs, obtained from a glioma patient whose treatment included an IDH1 peptide vaccine. The receptors here all came from a man aged 50-60 years with glioma. The CDR3 runs from the conserved cysteine through the conserved F or W. The order of the fields is CDR3 length, D gene, clone size, V gene, J gene, CDR3 protein, CDR3 DNA. The D gene is left open where the match is weak. The size entry is marked missing in some rows and otherwise reads once, few, many or a size class.

len: 14; d_gene: .; abundance: .; v_gene: TRBV4-1; j_gene: TRBJ2-5; CDR3aa: CASSQDGGRETQYF; CDR3nt: TGCGCCAGCAGCCAAGATGGAGGGAGAGAGACCCAGTACTTC
len: 14; d_gene: TRBD1; abundance: .; v_gene: TRBV28; j_gene: TRBJ2-7; CDR3aa: CASSPTGMVSEQYF; CDR3nt: TGTGCCAGCAGCCCGACAGGGATGGTATCCGAGCAGTACTTC
len: 15; d_gene: .; abundance: .; v_gene: TRBV19; j_gene: TRBJ2-1; CDR3aa: CASSKGGSTNNEQFF; CDR3nt: TGTGCCAGTAGTAAGGGGGGCTCGACTAACAATGAGCAGTTCTTC
len: 15; d_gene: .; abundance: .; v_gene: TRBV15; j_gene: TRBJ1-2; CDR3aa: CATSRSLGGGYGYTF; CDR3nt: TGTGCCACCAGCAGATCACTAGGGGGAGGCTATGGCTACACCTTC
len: 12; d_gene: .; abundance: .; v_gene: TRBV11-3; j_gene: TRBJ2-3; CDR3aa: CASSLGGDTQYF; CDR3nt: TGTGCCAGCAGCTTAGGGGGAGATACGCAGTATTTT
len: 14; d_gene: .; abundance: .; v_gene: TRBV6-1; j_gene: TRBJ1-5; CDR3aa: CASSLQVGGQPQHF; CDR3nt: TGTGCCAGCAGCCTACAGGTAGGGGGTCAGCCCCAGCATTTT
len: 14; d_gene: .; abundance: .; v_gene: TRBV5-1; j_gene: TRBJ1-1; CDR3aa: CASSYNTMNTEAFF; CDR3nt: TGCGCCAGCAGCTACAACACCATGAACACTGAAGCTTTCTTT
len: 12; d_gene: .; abundance: .; v_gene: TRBV30; j_gene: TRBJ1-2; CDR3aa: CAWSRLGFGYTF; CDR3nt: TGTGCCTGGAGTCGCTTGGGCTTTGGCTACACCTTC
len: 13; d_gene: .; abundance: .; v_gene: TRBV7-3; j_gene: TRBJ2-5; CDR3aa: CASSSFPQETQYF; CDR3nt: TGTGCCAGCAGCTCGTTCCCCCAAGAGACCCAGTACTTC
len: 14; d_gene: .; abundance: .; v_gene: TRBV11-2; j_gene: TRBJ2-7; CDR3aa: CASSLGTLGYEQYF; CDR3nt: TGTGCCAGCAGCCTCGGGACTTTAGGCTACGAGCAGTACTTC
len: 15; d_gene: TRBD1; abundance: .; v_gene: TRBV6-6; j_gene: TRBJ1-1; CDR3aa: CASSYSTGPQKEAFF; CDR3nt: TGTGCCAGCAGTTACTCGACAGGGCCCCAGAAAGAAGCTTTCTTT
len: 12; d_gene: .; abundance: .; v_gene: TRBV12-5; j_gene: TRBJ2-3; CDR3aa: CASGTGVDTQYF; CDR3nt: TGTGCTAGTGGCACGGGAGTAGATACGCAGTATTTT
len: 14; d_gene: .; abundance: .; v_gene: TRBV30; j_gene: TRBJ2-2; CDR3aa: CAWSAGLNTGELFF; CDR3nt: TGTGCCTGGAGTGCCGGACTGAACACCGGGGAGCTGTTTTTT
len: 14; d_gene: .; abundance: .; v_gene: TRBV5-5; j_gene: TRBJ2-3; CDR3aa: CASSLNGHKDTQYF; CDR3nt: TGTGCCAGCAGCTTGAACGGGCACAAAGATACGCAGTATTTT
len: 13; d_gene: TRBD2; abundance: .; v_gene: TRBV4-1; j_gene: TRBJ2-1; CDR3aa: CASSPQSAGREFF; CDR3nt: TGCGCCAGCAGCCCCCAGTCAGCGGGGCGGGAGTTCTTC
len: 14; d_gene: .; abundance: .; v_gene: TRBV7-8; j_gene: TRBJ1-6; CDR3aa: CASSFTGRNSPLHF; CDR3nt: TGTGCCAGCAGCTTCACAGGGCGTAATTCACCCCTCCACTTT
len: 14; d_gene: .; abundance: .; v_gene: TRBV29-1; j_gene: TRBJ2-7; CDR3aa: CSVEEDSRSYEQYF; CDR3nt: TGCAGCGTTGAAGAGGATAGCAGGTCCTACGAGCAGTACTTC
len: 14; d_gene: .; abundance: .; v_gene: TRBV27; j_gene: TRBJ1-5; CDR3aa: CASSSGYMTQPQHF; CDR3nt: TGTGCCAGCAGCTCGGGGTACATGACTCAGCCCCAGCATTTT
len: 16; d_gene: .; abundance: few; v_gene: TRBV19; j_gene: TRBJ1-2; CDR3aa: CASSLTGSFTAYGYTF; CDR3nt: TGTGCCAGTAGTCTGACTGGCAGCTTCACCGCCTATGGCTACACCTTC
len: 14; d_gene: TRBD1; abundance: .; v_gene: TRBV5-4; j_gene: TRBJ2-3; CDR3aa: CASSGTGNADTQYF; CDR3nt: TGTGCCAGCAGCGGGACAGGGAACGCAGATACGCAGTATTTT
len: 14; d_gene: .; abundance: .; v_gene: TRBV5-8; j_gene: TRBJ2-7; CDR3aa: CASTIYFGTVEQYF; CDR3nt: .
len: 17; d_gene: .; abundance: .; v_gene: TRBV28; j_gene: TRBJ2-2; CDR3aa: CASSSIAPTGFHGELFF; CDR3nt: TGTGCCAGCAGTAGTATAGCCCCTACAGGGTTCCACGGGGAGCTGTTTTTT
len: 14; d_gene: .; abundance: .; v_gene: TRBV7-2; j_gene: TRBJ1-2; CDR3aa: CASSLVLTNYGYTF; CDR3nt: TGTGCCAGCAGCTTAGTTTTGACTAACTATGGCTACACCTTC
len: 14; d_gene: .; abundance: .; v_gene: TRBV7-9; j_gene: TRBJ2-3; CDR3aa: CASSFNGPTDTQYF; CDR3nt: TGTGCCAGCAGCTTTAATGGCCCCACAGATACGCAGTATTTT
len: 14; d_gene: TRBD1; abundance: .; v_gene: TRBV5-6; j_gene: TRBJ1-2; CDR3aa: CASSGGQGDYGYTF; CDR3nt: TGTGCCAGCAGCGGGGGACAGGGAGACTATGGCTACACCTTC
len: 14; d_gene: .; abundance: .; v_gene: TRBV18; j_gene: TRBJ2-2; CDR3aa: CASSPGSNTGELFF; CDR3nt: TGTGCCAGCTCACCGGGCAGCAACACCGGGGAGCTGTTTTTT
len: 12; d_gene: TRBD2; abundance: .; v_gene: TRBV7-8; j_gene: TRBJ2-1; CDR3aa: CASSRGGNLLFF; CDR3nt: TGTGCCAGCAGCCGGGGAGGGAACCTCTTGTTCTTC
len: 13; d_gene: .; abundance: .; v_gene: TRBV27; j_gene: TRBJ1-2; CDR3aa: CASSSNGGNGYTF; CDR3nt: TGTGCCAGCAGTTCCAATGGGGGGAATGGCTACACCTTC